The rows below give T cell receptor beta chains drawn from one sample of a study of blood T cell repertoires in COVID-19. Using immunoSEQ multiplex PCR, the repertoire was profiled, and TCRdb retains in-frame clones only, with some absent. The data contain over 200,000 clones, 65% to 85% of them singletons. What was sequenced was PBMCs or T cells enriched from blood (not recorded which). The receptors were sampled from a woman aged 40 to 50 who had recovered from COVID-19. CDR3s include the opening cysteine and the closing phenylalanine or tryptophan. D genes are given only for firm matches. The size of a clone is reported for some rows only, either as once, few or many, or as a class for expanded clones.

J gene	D gene	clone size	V gene	CDR3 protein	CDR3 DNA
TRBJ2-2	NA	few	TRBV18	CASSPNRRGLGTGELFF	TGTGCCAGCTCACCCAACCGGCGGGGGCTGGGAACCGGGGAGCTGTTTTTT
TRBJ2-7	TRBD2	NA	TRBV11-2	CASSRTGTSWIEQYF	TGTGCCAGCAGTCGGACCGGGACTAGCTGGATCGAGCAGTACTTC
TRBJ2-5	TRBD1	NA	TRBV6-5	CASSRGTGEETQYF	TGTGCCAGCAGTCGGGGTACAGGGGAAGAGACCCAGTACTTC
TRBJ1-6	TRBD1	NA	TRBV3-1/TRBV3-2	CASSRTGQGSGSPLHF	TGTGCCAGCAGCCGGACGGGACAGGGGTCTGGTTCACCCCTCCACTTT
TRBJ1-5	NA	NA	TRBV27	CASSPYSNQPQHF	TGTGCCAGCAGCCCTTATAGCAATCAGCCCCAGCATTTT
TRBJ2-5	NA	NA	TRBV14	CASSQNWRQTAQYF	TGTGCCAGCAGTCAAAACTGGCGACAGACGGCCCAGTACTTC
TRBJ1-6	TRBD1	NA	TRBV11-2	CASSPPSWARTGLNSPLHF	TGTGCCAGCAGCCCCCCCTCTTGGGCCCGGACAGGCCTCAATTCACCCCTCCACTTT
TRBJ2-2	NA	NA	TRBV10-2	CASSGRGASQINTGELFF	TGCGCCAGCAGTGGTCGGGGGGCCTCCCAAATTAACACCGGGGAGCTGTTTTTT
TRBJ2-1	NA	few	TRBV5-6	CASSPRGGSYNEQFF	TGTGCCAGCAGCCCACGTGGCGGCTCCTACAATGAGCAGTTCTTC
TRBJ2-2	TRBD2	NA	TRBV27	CASSLWTSEAGELFF	TGTGCCAGCAGTTTATGGACTAGCGAAGCCGGGGAGCTGTTTTTT
TRBJ1-1	TRBD1	NA	TRBV11-2	CASSLAPLRQGARNTEAFF	TGTGCCAGCAGCTTAGCGCCCCTCCGACAGGGGGCCAGGAACACTGAAGCTTTCTTT
TRBJ1-4	NA	NA	TRBV7-6	CASSSNSSETVNEKLFF	TGTGCCAGCAGCTCAAATTCATCGGAGACAGTAAATGAAAAACTGTTTTTT
TRBJ2-4	TRBD2	NA	TRBV18	CASSSGTSGSENIQYF	TGTGCCAGCTCATCCGGGACTAGCGGGAGCGAAAACATTCAGTACTTC
TRBJ2-1	TRBD2	NA	TRBV29-1	CSVERGYNEQFF	TGCAGCGTCGAGCGGGGTTACAATGAGCAGTTCTTC
TRBJ1-5	TRBD1	NA	TRBV3-1/TRBV3-2	CASSLRDRAQPQHF	TGTGCCAGCAGTCTTCGGGACAGGGCTCAGCCCCAGCATTTT
TRBJ1-1	NA	NA	TRBV5-1	CASSLTGVEAFF	TGCGCCAGCAGCTTGACAGGAGTTGAAGCTTTCTTT
TRBJ2-1	NA	NA	TRBV11-3	CASSLDPSSSEQFF	TGTGCCAGCAGCTTAGATCCTAGCAGTAGTGAGCAGTTCTTC
TRBJ1-1	NA	NA	TRBV7-3	CASSSYRDTEAFF	TGTGCCAGCAGCTCCTACAGGGACACTGAAGCTTTCTTT
TRBJ1-2	NA	once	TRBV24-1	CATSDSPLSGQGGYTF	TGTGCCACCAGTGATTCCCCGTTGTCAGGGCAAGGAGGCTACACCTTC
TRBJ1-1	NA	NA	TRBV19	CASSPRGGNTEAFF	TGTGCCAGTAGTCCCCGGGGAGGGAACACTGAAGCTTTCTTT
TRBJ1-2	TRBD1	NA	TRBV28	CASSAGTGLAYGYTF	TGTGCCAGCTCGGCGGGGACAGGTCTCGCCTATGGCTACACCTTC
TRBJ2-1	NA	once	TRBV2	CASTAVTYNEQFF	TGTGCCAGCACGGCGGTAACCTACAATGAGCAGTTCTTC
TRBJ2-2	NA	NA	TRBV6-4	CASSDSGRETGELFF	TGTGCCAGCAGTGACTCCGGCAGGGAAACCGGGGAGCTGTTTTTT